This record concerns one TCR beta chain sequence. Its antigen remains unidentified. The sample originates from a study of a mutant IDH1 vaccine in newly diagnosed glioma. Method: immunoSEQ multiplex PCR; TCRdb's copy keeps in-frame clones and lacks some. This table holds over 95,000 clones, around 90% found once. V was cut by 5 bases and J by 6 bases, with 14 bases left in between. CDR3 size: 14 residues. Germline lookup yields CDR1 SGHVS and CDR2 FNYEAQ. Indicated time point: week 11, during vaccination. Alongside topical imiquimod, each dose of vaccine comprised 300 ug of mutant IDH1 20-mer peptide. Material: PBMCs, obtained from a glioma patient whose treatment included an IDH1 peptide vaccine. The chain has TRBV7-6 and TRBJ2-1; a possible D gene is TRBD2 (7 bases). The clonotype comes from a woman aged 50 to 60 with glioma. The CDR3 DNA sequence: TGTGCCAGCAGCGTCAGGGGAGGGGCCAATGAGCAGTTCTTC. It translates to CASSVRGGANEQFF.